This TCR beta chain was sequenced during a study of STAT5B mutations in CD4+ large granular lymphocyte leukemia (dated by TCRdb to the early 2020s). Background on the whole study: Among healthy controls, the CDR3 'QG' motif was associated with a particular HLA allele. TCRbeta repertoires of CD4+ T-cell large granular lymphocyte leukemia patients were compared with those of healthy blood donors. The purity of purified fractions was confirmed by flow cytometry on FACSCanto II or FACSVerse to exceed 95% among lymphocytes. The paper as a whole reports these results and caveats: Data were not HLA-matched; higher clonality in CD4+ versus CD8+ T-LGLL could reflect the relatively small sample size. Compared with healthy CD4+ repertoires, CD4-sorted patient repertoires appeared more clonal, and this difference remained even after the putative leukemic clones were removed. Each patient's main leukemic clonotypes were private, but roughly 25% of these clonotypes showed up at low frequency in the non-leukemic repertoires of other patients.

TCRbeta rearrangements were sequenced from genomic DNA using the immunoSEQ assay at survey resolution. The paper's data handling went like this. In the TCR sequencing data, the smallest productive clonotype frequency that could be detected was 2.59 x 10-5. Only productive TCRbeta rearrangements, defined as complete and in-frame sequences, were included in the analyses. Clonality for each sample was calculated as Simpson clonality in the immunoSEQ Analyzer version 3.0. Based on frequency, clones were grouped as very rare, small, medium, large (1-20%) or hyperexpanded (>20%). Generation probabilities were estimated with OLGA 1.2.3, V-gene circos plots were made with VDJtools, specificities were looked up in VDJdb, and CDR3 motifs were identified with GLIPH. In its TCRdb copy, this immuneACCESS table keeps in-frame sequences only and misses some clones. Where compared with another copy, unresolved V genes explain less than half of these, and the others have no known cause. That table gives V, J and clone size, and the DNA gave D and trimming. The sample has around 21,000 clones on record, less than 80% of them singletons. The leading ten clones occupy 3.5% to 5% of the sample.

As to this clone: The antigen this receptor binds is unknown. Base quality data are lacking; no much larger clone is found one base away.

The healthy control group was made up of around 34 blood donors, and the Finnish Red Cross blood service supplied their buffy coats. All TCR-sequenced material derived from peripheral blood: patient blood samples and healthy donor buffy coats. Peripheral blood mononuclear cells were isolated by Ficoll-Hypaque gradient centrifugation. CD4+ cells were magnetically purified from the buffy coats of healthy controls. The Gentra Puregene Cell and Tissue kit was used to extract genomic DNA, and a Qubit 2.0 fluorometer was used to measure the amount of genomic DNA. Sequenced material: CD4+ T cells from blood buffy coats. The TCR was taken from a human donor in good health.

The nucleotide sequence reads TGTGCCAGCAGTGAGGCTGCTGAAGCTTTCTTT. Its translation is CASSEAAEAFF. Here the chain combines TRBV6-1 and TRBJ1-1; the D segment cannot be called with confidence. V is clipped by 3 bases and J by 6 bases, and the sequence between their germline boundaries is 5 bases long. The CDR3 covers 11 residues, taking in both the cysteine and the phenylalanine. This entry keeps only the CDR3 DNA: 33 bases, framed from base 1. CDR1 and CDR2 are read off the germline V gene as MNHNS and SASEGT.